What follows are 15 T cell receptor beta chains derived from one specimen sequenced in a study of T cell repertoires in ileal Crohn's disease. Sample time point: neoterminal ileum biopsy at postoperative endoscopy, about 6 months after surgery. TCRdb's table, derived via immunoSEQ multiplex PCR, lists solely in-frame clones and lacks some. The table shows 5,600 or so clones, with roughly 66% occurring only once. Material for sequencing was ileal tissue. The receptors stem from an adult with Crohn's disease.

This clone has just a few counts. This chain links TRBV19 with TRBJ2-7; maybe TRBD1 (6 bases). This CDR3 comprises 13 residues. Trimming removed 5 bases from V and 7 bases from J, with 15 bases in between. The germline CDR1 and CDR2 sequences are LNHDA and SQIVND (reference sequence). CDR3 nucleotides: TGTGCCAGTAGTCCTCAGACAGGCTTAGAGCAGTACTTC. Residues: CASSPQTGLEQYF.

CDR3 loop: CASSSFAGGSGYTF. CDR3 coding DNA: TGTGCCAGCAGCTCTTTTGCAGGGGGCAGTGGCTACACCTTC. The chain couples TRBV7-9 to TRBJ1-2; 8 positions agree with TRBD1. Germline V gene lookup returns CDR1 SEHNR and CDR2 FQNEAQ (reference sequence). The V and J ends lost 4 bases and 7 bases, in that order; junction bases with no gene match: 8. The CDR3 length is 14 residues.

The chain recombines TRBV10-3 with TRBJ1-2; 9 bases agree with TRBD1. Germline CDR1 ENHRY, CDR2 SYGVKD. Trimming removed 7 bases from V and 2 bases from J; junction bases left unmatched: 2. This CDR3 has 13 amino acids. As DNA, the CDR3 is TGTGCCATCACCGGACAGGGGAACTATGGCTACACCTTC. Protein sequence: CAITGQGNYGYTF.

The rearrangement links TRBV30 to TRBJ1-5; D is perhaps TRBD1 (5 bases). Germline V gene data show CDR1 as GTSNPN and CDR2 as SVGIG (reference sequence). Trimming left V 5 bases short and J 0 bases short, with 8 bases between. CDR3 length equals 13 residues. CDR3 DNA: TGTGCCTGGGGACAATATAGCAATCAGCCCCAGCATTTT. Translated, it gives CAWGQYSNQPQHF.

In this sample, this clone turned up a few times. J is TRBJ1-2 and V is TRBV6-1; the D gene is possibly TRBD1 (6 bases). CDR1 and CDR2 from the germline V gene are MNHNS and SASEGT. The CDR3 loop spans 14 amino acids. V lost 5 bases, J lost 5 bases, and 15 bases lay in between. The DNA for the CDR3 is TGTGCCAGCAGTCGGACCCTGGGGGCATATGGCTACACCTTC. This codes for CASSRTLGAYGYTF.

The V call is TRBV7-9, the J call TRBJ2-7; D not resolved. The CDR3 runs 13 residues. In germline, CDR1 is SEHNR, CDR2 FQNEAQ (reference sequence). Trimming shortened V by 4 bases and J by 3 bases, and 10 bases separated the two germline ends. CDR3 sequence: CASSSDFNYEQYV. CDR3 coding DNA: TGTGCCAGCAGCTCCGACTTTAACTACGAGCAGTACGTC.

The chain is built from TRBV21-1 and TRBJ1-1. TRBV21-1 is marked as a pseudogene. This CDR3 has 17 residues. Here the CDR3 reads CASSNPPRGPPYTEAFF. DNA of the CDR3: TGTGCCAGCAGCAATCCCCCTCGCGGTCCCCCCTACACTGAAGCTTTCTTT.

Comments on this clone: The DNA is left out, because the CDR3 cannot be placed on it with certainty; the CDR3 is given as TCRdb lists it. J is TRBJ1-1 and V is TRBV15; TRBD1 is the table's D call and was not checked against the DNA. Germline V CDR1 and CDR2: LNHNV, YYDKDF (reference sequence). The CDR3 contains 14 residues when both ends are counted. The CDR3 region is CATTLDKANTEAFF.

This clone appeared a single time. This chain links TRBV7-6 with TRBJ2-7, with 7 nucleotides matching TRBD1. After removal of 4 bases from V and 0 bases from J, the junction contained 9 bases not matched to a gene. This CDR3 contains 16 residues. Germline V lookup: CDR1 SGHVS, CDR2 FNYEAQ. CDR3 loop: CASSSSPGTASYEQYF. CDR3 DNA: TGTGCCAGCAGCTCATCCCCCGGGACAGCCTCCTACGAGCAGTACTTC.

This clone was seen a few times. This sequence joins TRBV19 and TRBJ1-4; tentatively, D is TRBD1 (6 bases). Germline V lookup: CDR1 LNHDA, CDR2 SQIVND (reference sequence). The length of the CDR3 is 14 residues. Trimming shortened V by 4 bases and J by 6 bases, and 12 bases separated the two germline ends. Here the CDR3 reads CASSTQDRYEKLFF. In DNA form, the CDR3 reads TGTGCCAGTAGTACACAGGACAGATATGAAAAACTGTTTTTT.

The CDR3 protein is CASSLQGERGGEQFF. Written as DNA, the CDR3 is TGTGCCAGCAGCCTCCAGGGGGAGAGAGGGGGTGAGCAGTTCTTC. The chain has TRBV27 and TRBJ2-1, with TRBD1 matching over 7 bases. CDR1 is MNHEY and CDR2 is SMNVEV in the germline V gene (reference sequence). Trimming at V came to 6 bases and at J to 9 bases, leaving 14 bases not matched to a gene. The CDR3 contains 15 residues.

The V and J genes are TRBV7-2 and TRBJ1-6; D possibly corresponds to TRBD1 (6 bases). Germline loops: CDR1 SGHTA, CDR2 FQGNSA. V lost 1 base to trimming and J lost 6 bases, with 7 bases between them. The CDR3 runs to 14 residues. The CDR3 reads CASSLEGGNSPLHF. In DNA, the CDR3 is TGTGCCAGCAGCTTAGAAGGGGGTAATTCACCCCTCCACTTT.

In regard to this clone: A read error may account for a junction end that differs from germline. The gene calls are TRBV30 and TRBJ2-4; a possible D gene is TRBD2 (7 bases). The CDR3 extends over 12 amino acids. In germline, CDR1 is GTSNPN, CDR2 SVGIG (reference sequence). CDR3 loop: CAGRGALDIQYF. The CDR3 DNA reads TGTGCCGGGAGGGGGGCACTGGACATTCAGTACTTC.

In this sample, this clone turned up a few times. This chain joins TRBV6-5 and TRBJ2-1, with D maybe TRBD1 (6 bases). Germline V CDR1 and CDR2: MNHEY, SVGAGI. The CDR3 extends over 15 amino acids. V shed 8 bases and J shed 4 bases, with 18 bases lying between them. CDR3: CASLPGQRIYNEQFF. CDR3 DNA: TGTGCCAGCTTGCCCGGACAGAGGATTTACAATGAGCAGTTCTTC.

CDR3 DNA sequence: TGTGCCAGCCAGAGCGGGGGCAGCTCCTACGAGCAGTACTTC. Translated: CASQSGGSSYEQYF. V usage is TRBV6-1 and J usage is TRBJ2-7; 8 nucleotides match TRBD2. V shed 8 bases and J 0 bases; nucleotides not matched to a gene: 6. This CDR3 has 14 amino acids. Germline V CDR1 and CDR2: MNHNS, SASEGT.